This paragraph covers one T cell receptor beta chain sequence. Antigen specificity is unknown. This entry comes from a study of radiotherapy plus CTLA-4 blockade in lung cancer. Study in general: With about a third of patients having disease control, objective responses were seen in about 17%. Regarding the study as a whole: The study found tumor-derived TCR clones expanded in blood after radiotherapy plus ipilimumab.

Trimming at V came to 4 bases and at J to 7 bases, leaving 8 bases not matched to a gene. Per the germline V gene, CDR1 is SGHRS and CDR2 is YFSETQ. This CDR3 is 14 amino acids long. Chemo-refractory metastatic non-small-cell lung cancer patients were treated with focal radiation plus CTLA-4 blockade with ipilimumab. Produced via immunoSEQ multiplex PCR; TCRdb's table is partial and in-frame only. The sample includes around 45,000 clones, approximately 90% of them seen just once. This TCR was sampled from a human donor with non-small cell lung cancer whose response to radiotherapy plus ipilimumab could not be evaluated. Sequencing used peripheral blood, obtained from a patient treated with radiotherapy plus ipilimumab. The V gene is TRBV5-1, the J gene TRBJ2-1; the match to TRBD1 covers 7 bases. CDR3 nucleotides: TGCGCCAGCAGCGGGCAGGGGGTTCAGAATGAGCAGTTCTTC. The encoded protein is CASSGQGVQNEQFF.